The 3 T cell receptor beta chains below were found in one sample sequenced in a study of beta chain features in type 1 diabetes (dated by TCRdb to between 2017 and 2018). Library construction relied on the immunoSEQ multiplex PCR assay. The entire amount of isolated RNA was reverse transcribed using the High Capacity cDNA Reverse Transcription Kit, so the sequenced TCRB transcripts were expressed ones. TCRdb took this table from immuneACCESS and kept in-frame rearrangements with V and J called. Such tables lack part of the clones; where checked against another copy, unresolved V genes explain under half of the gap, and the rest is unexplained. A total of about 130,000 clones appear in this sample, around a tenth of them only once. The ten largest make up roughly 0.7% of the sample. The sample was central memory CD4+ T cells from blood. All receptors derive from a man between 18 and 35 years old in good health.

A few counts support this clone. J is TRBJ1-2 and V is TRBV4-3; no firm D call. V lost 1 base and J lost 4, with 13 bases in between. The CDR3 is 15 amino acids. CDR1 is LGHNA and CDR2 is YSLEER in the germline V gene. For the CDR3, the DNA is TGCGCCAGCAGCCAAGTTTTCGACTCAAGCTATGGCTACACCTTC. Residues: CASSQVFDSSYGYTF.

This clone was seen more than once but under ten times. The V and J genes are TRBV7-2 and TRBJ2-2; 8 bases fit TRBD2. The CDR3 has 17 amino acids. Germline-derived CDR1 and CDR2 are SGHTA and FQGNSA. With 0 bases clipped from V and 6 bases from J, the junction kept 9 bases outside the gene matches. The CDR3 DNA reads as TGTGCCAGCAGCTTAGCTAGGGCCGGGGGGGCTTCCGGGGAGCTGTTTTTT. This translates into CASSLARAGGASGELFF.

V gene TRBV18 combines with J gene TRBJ2-5; D not certain. The germline gives CDR1 KGHSH, CDR2 LQKENI. The CDR3 runs 13 residues. Trimming cost V 4 bases and J 1 base, with 7 bases left between them. As DNA, the CDR3 is TGTGCCAGCTCACTCAAGAGCCAAGAGACCCAGTACTTC. As protein: CASSLKSQETQYF.